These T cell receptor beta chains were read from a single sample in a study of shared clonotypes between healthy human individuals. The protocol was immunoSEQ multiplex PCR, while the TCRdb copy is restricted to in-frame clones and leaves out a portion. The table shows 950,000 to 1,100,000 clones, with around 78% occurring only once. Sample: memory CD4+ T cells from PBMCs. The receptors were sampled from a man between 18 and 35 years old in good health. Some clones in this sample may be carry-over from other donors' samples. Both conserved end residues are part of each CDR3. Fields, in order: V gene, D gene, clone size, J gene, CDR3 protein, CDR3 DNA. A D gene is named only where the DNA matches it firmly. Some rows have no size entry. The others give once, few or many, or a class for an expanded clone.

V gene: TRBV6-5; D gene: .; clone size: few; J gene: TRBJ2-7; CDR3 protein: CASSFGGEQYF; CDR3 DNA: TGTGCCAGCAGTTTTGGCGGGGAGCAGTACTTC
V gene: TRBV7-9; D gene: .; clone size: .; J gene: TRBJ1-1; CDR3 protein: CASSLHPDTEAFF; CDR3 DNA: TGTGCCAGCAGCCTCCACCCCGACACTGAAGCTTTCTTT
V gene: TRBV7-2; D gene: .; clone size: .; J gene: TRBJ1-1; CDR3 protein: CASSLQGGTEAFF; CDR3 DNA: TGTGCCAGCAGCTTACAGGGCGGGACTGAAGCTTTCTTT
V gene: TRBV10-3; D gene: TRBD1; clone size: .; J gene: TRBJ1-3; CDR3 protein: CAISESTGSGNTIYF; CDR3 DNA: TGTGCCATCAGTGAGTCGACAGGGTCGGGAAACACCATATATTTT
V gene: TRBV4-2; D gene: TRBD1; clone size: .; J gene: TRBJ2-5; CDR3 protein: CASSQLTGRETQYF; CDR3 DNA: TGTGCCAGCAGCCAACTGACAGGGCGGGAGACCCAGTACTTC
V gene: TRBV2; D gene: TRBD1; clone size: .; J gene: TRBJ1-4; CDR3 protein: CASSGGTGDEKLFF; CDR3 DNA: TGTGCCAGCAGTGGCGGGACAGGCGATGAAAAACTGTTTTTT
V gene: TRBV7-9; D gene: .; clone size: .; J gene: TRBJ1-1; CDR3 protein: CASRSEGTEAFF; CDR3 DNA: TGTGCCAGCAGATCAGAGGGCACTGAAGCTTTCTTT
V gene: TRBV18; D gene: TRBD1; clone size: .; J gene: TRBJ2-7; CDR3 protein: CASSPGTGVRGAGSSYEQYF; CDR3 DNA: TGTGCCAGCTCCCCCGGGACAGGGGTTCGTGGAGCGGGGAGCTCCTACGAGCAGTACTTC
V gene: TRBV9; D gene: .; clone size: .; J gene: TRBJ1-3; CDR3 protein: CASSVHGSGNTIYF; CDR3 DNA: TGTGCCAGCAGCGTTCATGGCTCTGGAAACACCATATATTTT
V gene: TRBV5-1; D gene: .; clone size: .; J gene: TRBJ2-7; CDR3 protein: CASSFRGSPYEQYF; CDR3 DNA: TGCGCCAGCAGCTTTCGAGGGAGCCCCTACGAGCAGTACTTC
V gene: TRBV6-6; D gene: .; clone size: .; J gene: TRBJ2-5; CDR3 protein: CASSSEGLYQETQYF; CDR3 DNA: TGTGCCAGCAGTTCCGAGGGTCTGTACCAAGAGACCCAGTACTTC
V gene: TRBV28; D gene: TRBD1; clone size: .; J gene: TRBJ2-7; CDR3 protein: CASSPPGTGAYEQYF; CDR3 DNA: TGTGCCAGCAGTCCACCCGGGACAGGGGCCTACGAGCAGTACTTC
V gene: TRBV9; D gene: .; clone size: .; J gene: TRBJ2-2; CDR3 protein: CASSGHSNTGELFF; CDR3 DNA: TGTGCCAGCTCGGGACACAGTAACACCGGGGAGCTGTTTTTT
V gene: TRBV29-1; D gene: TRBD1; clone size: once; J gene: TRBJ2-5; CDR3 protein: CSVTPTTGEETQYF; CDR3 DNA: TGCAGCGTTACCCCAACGACAGGGGAAGAGACCCAGTACTTC
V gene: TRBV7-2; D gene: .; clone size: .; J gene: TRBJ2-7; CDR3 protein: CASSLYGGPKPIGQYF; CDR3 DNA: TGTGCCAGCAGCTTATACGGCGGCCCCAAACCAATCGGGCAGTACTTC
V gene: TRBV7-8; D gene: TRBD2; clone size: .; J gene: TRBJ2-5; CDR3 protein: CASSPAPGRETQYF; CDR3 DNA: TGTGCCAGCAGCCCCGCCCCCGGGAGGGAGACCCAGTACTTC
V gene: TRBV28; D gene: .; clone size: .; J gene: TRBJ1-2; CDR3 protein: CASSPGPGRGYTF; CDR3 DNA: TGTGCCAGCAGCCCGGGACCCGGGCGCGGCTACACCTTC
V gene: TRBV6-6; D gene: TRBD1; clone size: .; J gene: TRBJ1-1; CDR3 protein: CASSYGGTVDTEAFF; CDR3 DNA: TGTGCCAGCAGTTACGGGGGGACAGTTGACACTGAAGCTTTCTTT
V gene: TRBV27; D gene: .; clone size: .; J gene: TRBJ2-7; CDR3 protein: CASSSGDSYEQYF; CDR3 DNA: TGTGCCAGCAGTTCGGGGGACAGCTACGAGCAGTACTTC
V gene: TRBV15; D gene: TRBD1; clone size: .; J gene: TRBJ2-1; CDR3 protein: CATSRDRGPYNEQFF; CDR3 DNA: TGTGCCACCAGCAGGGACAGGGGCCCCTACAATGAGCAGTTCTTC
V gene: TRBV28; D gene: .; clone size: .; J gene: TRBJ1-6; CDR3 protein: CASRSGPFNSPLHF; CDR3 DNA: TGTGCCAGCAGATCAGGTCCATTTAATTCACCCCTCCACTTT
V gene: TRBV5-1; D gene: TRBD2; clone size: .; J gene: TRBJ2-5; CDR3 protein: CASSYTKTPGTSQETQYF; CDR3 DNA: TGCGCCAGCAGCTACACAAAGACCCCCGGGACTAGTCAAGAGACCCAGTACTTC
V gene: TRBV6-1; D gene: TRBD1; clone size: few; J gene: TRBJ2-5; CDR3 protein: CASSERAGGETQYF; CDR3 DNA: TGTGCCAGCAGTGAACGGGCAGGGGGAGAGACCCAGTACTTC
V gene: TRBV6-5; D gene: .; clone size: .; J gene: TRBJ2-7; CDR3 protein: CASSFRGRVPYEQYF; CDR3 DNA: TGTGCCAGCAGTTTTCGCGGCAGGGTCCCCTACGAGCAGTACTTC
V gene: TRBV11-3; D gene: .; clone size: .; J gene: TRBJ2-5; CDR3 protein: CASSSTDGETQYF; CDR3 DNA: TGTGCCAGCAGCTCAACCGACGGGGAGACCCAGTACTTC
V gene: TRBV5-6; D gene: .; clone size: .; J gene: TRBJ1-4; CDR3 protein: CAPPLGGNQNEKLFF; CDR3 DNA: TGTGCCCCCCCCCTGGGGGGGAATCAAAATGAAAAACTGTTTTTT
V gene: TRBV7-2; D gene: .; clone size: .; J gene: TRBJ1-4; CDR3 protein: CASSLIGTYGQELFF; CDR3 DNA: TGTGCCAGCAGCTTAATAGGAACTTACGGACAAGAACTGTTTTTT
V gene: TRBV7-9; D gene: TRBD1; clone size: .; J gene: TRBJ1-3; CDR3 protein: CASRGQGEGNTIYF; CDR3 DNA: TGTGCCAGCAGAGGACAGGGTGAGGGAAACACCATATATTTT